This TCR beta chain was captured in a study of T cells in Graves' hyperthyroidism and ophthalmopathy. The investigators amplified TCR beta CDR3 regions from RNA transcripts. First-round RT-PCR of the TCR CDR3 relied on the HTBI primer set. TCRdb independently ran MiXCR on the multiplex PCR reads; one entry per CDR3 protein. The top ten hold about 3.7% of the sample, which has some 400,000 distinct CDR3 sequences, 19% seen once. This clonotype was observed a handful of times. The antigen is unknown. A much larger clone differs from this one at a single base, so this may be a read error. In this CDR3 the conserved last residue, phenylalanine or tryptophan, is missing, so a read error is likely. CDR3 length: 15 residues. CDR1 and CDR2 (germline): SGHRS, YFSETQ. With V trimmed by 1 base and J by 0 bases, 1 base remained unmatched. Broader study findings: For ophthalmopathy, model prediction preceded onset by a median around six months.

The receptor was derived from a woman between 18 and 29 years old with Graves' hyperthyroidism. The gene calls are TRBV5-1 and TRBJ1-5; 7 nucleotides line up with TRBD1. Sequenced material: blood. CDR3 DNA: TGCGCCAGCAGCTTGTGGGACAGTAGCAATCAGCCCCAGCATCTT. This codes for CASSLWDSSNQPQHL.